The TCR beta chain under discussion was sequenced for a study of identical twins. In TCRdb, the 5' RACE reads were re-called with MiXCR into one record per CDR3 protein. Of some 660,000 distinct CDR3 sequences in the sample, about 9.4% were seen once. On this clonotype itself: Its antigen is currently unknown.

General study findings and limits: Zero-insertion analyses might be partly confounded by invariant T cells like MAIT and iNKT. Models predicted too little out-of-frame TCR alpha sharing in monozygotic twins.

Germline assignment: CDR1 LGHDT and CDR2 YNNKEL (reference sequence). Trimming stripped 5 bases from V and 8 bases from J, with 18 bases between. This CDR3 is 14 amino acids long. This sample was shared with a second study, whose subject was yellow fever vaccine responses in identical twins.

The origin of this receptor is a young woman in good health. The sample comprised PBMCs. This chain uses TRBV3-1 with TRBJ1-1; D not resolved. CDR3 sequence reads: CASSFHAVSSEAFF. The CDR3 coding sequence is TGTGCCAGCAGCTTTCACGCGGTAAGCTCGGAAGCTTTCTTT. The whole variable domain, remainder taken from reference TRBV3-1 and TRBJ1-1, is DTAVSQTPKYLVTQMGNDKSIKCEQNLGHDTMYWYKQDSKKFLKIMFSYNNKELIINETVPNRFSPKSPDKAHLNLHINSLELGDSAVYFCASSFHAVSSEAFFGQGTRLTVV.